The rows below give T cell receptor beta chains drawn from one sample of a study of blood T cell repertoires in COVID-19. Clones were read by immunoSEQ multiplex PCR, and TCRdb kept only the in-frame ones, dropping some. The table includes some 72,000 clones, about 89% detected once. The sequenced sample consisted of peripheral blood. These receptors came from a man aged 45 to 65 with active or convalescent COVID-19. Both conserved end residues are part of each CDR3. Each record gives: V gene, J gene, clone size, CDR3 length, D gene, CDR3 DNA, CDR3 protein. D genes are given only for firm matches. The size of a clone is reported for some rows only, either as once, few or many, or as a class for expanded clones.

TRBV19	TRBJ2-1	-	16	TRBD2	TGTGCCAGTAGTGGGGGACTAGCGGGGAATTACGCGGAGCAGTTCTTC	CASSGGLAGNYAEQFF
TRBV28	TRBJ1-1	-	14	-	TGTGCCAGCAGTCCATTAACAGAGAACACTGAAGCTTTCTTT	CASSPLTENTEAFF
TRBV28	TRBJ1-2	-	14	TRBD1	TGTGCCAGCAGAAAAGGACAGGGATCGACAGGCTACACCTTC	CASRKGQGSTGYTF
TRBV28	TRBJ1-2	-	14	TRBD1	TGTGCCAGCAGGCCCTCTGACAGGGTCTATGGCTACACCTTC	CASRPSDRVYGYTF
TRBV28	TRBJ1-1	-	12	-	TGTGCCAGCAGTTTAGGGGGGGCCCAAGCTTTCTTT	CASSLGGAQAFF
TRBV24-1	TRBJ1-2	-	16	TRBD1	TGTGCCACCAGTGATTTGGGGGGACAGGGCCTATATGGCTACACCTTC	CATSDLGGQGLYGYTF
TRBV6-5	TRBJ1-1	-	14	-	TGTGCCAGCAGTCCTACAGGGAGGGGAACTGAAGCTTTCTTT	CASSPTGRGTEAFF
TRBV10-3	TRBJ2-1	-	15	TRBD2	TGTGCCATCAGTCCCGGGACTAGCGGGGGGCTTGAGCAGTTCTTC	CAISPGTSGGLEQFF
TRBV7-2	TRBJ1-4	-	15	TRBD1	TGTGCCAGCAGCTTAGGCGGGACAGTTAATGAAAAACTGTTTTTT	CASSLGGTVNEKLFF
TRBV19	TRBJ1-5	-	13	TRBD1	TGTGCCACTAACAACAGGGGTAATCAGCCCCAGCATTTT	CATNNRGNQPQHF
TRBV12-3/TRBV12-4	TRBJ1-3	-	12	-	TGTGCCAGCAGTATATCTGGAAACACCATATATTTT	CASSISGNTIYF
TRBV11-3	TRBJ2-7	-	14	-	TGTGCCAGCAGCACCCGGGACACCCCTCACGAGCAGTACTTC	CASSTRDTPHEQYF
TRBV5-1	TRBJ1-2	few	13	-	TGCGCCAGCAGCTTACAGGATCCTTATGGCTACACCTTC	CASSLQDPYGYTF
TRBV24-1	TRBJ1-2	once	12	-	TGTGCCACCAGTACAGGGAACTATGGCTACACCTTC	CATSTGNYGYTF
TRBV3-1/TRBV3-2	TRBJ2-3	-	15	TRBD2	TGTGCCAGCAGCCCCCGGGGGGGGCTCGCAGATACGCAGTATTTT	CASSPRGGLADTQYF
TRBV20-1	TRBJ2-3	-	10	-	TGCAGTGCGATACAGTATACGCAGTATTTT	CSAIQYTQYF
TRBV19	TRBJ1-1	-	13	-	TGTGCCACCCGTGAGCTAATGAACACTGAAGCTTTCTTT	CATRELMNTEAFF
TRBV18	TRBJ1-1	-	14	TRBD1	TGTGCCAGCTCACCCCGGACAGGGAACACTGAAGCTTTCTTT	CASSPRTGNTEAFF
TRBV19	TRBJ1-3	-	16	TRBD1	TGTGCCAGTAGTCCGACGACAGGGCCCTCTGGAAACACCATATATTTT	CASSPTTGPSGNTIYF
TRBV19	TRBJ2-2	-	17	TRBD1	TGTGCCAGTAGTATAAAATCCCGGGACAGTAACACCGGGGAGCTGTTTTTT	CASSIKSRDSNTGELFF